Below, 2 T cell receptor beta chains from the same sample are listed, as sequenced in a study of CD8 T cells in Susac syndrome. A quantity of about 0.5 to 1 ug RNA underwent reverse transcription using random hexamers. TCRdb analysed the immunoSEQ multiplex PCR reads with MiXCR anew, one entry per CDR3 protein. The sample has 120,000 or so distinct CDR3 sequences, 85% to 95% seen once. Sequences were obtained from CD4+ T cells from PBMCs. Receptors originate from a human donor with multiple sclerosis.

The chain employs TRBV6-1 and TRBJ2-2; 9 positions match TRBD1. The germline V gene encodes CDR1 MNHNS and CDR2 SASEGT. The length of the CDR3 is 16 residues. Trimming took 6 bases from V and 4 from J; bases not matched to a gene: 9. CDR3 region: CASSLTGTGSTGELFF. The CDR3 coding sequence is TGTGCCAGCAGCCTTACCGGGACAGGGAGCACCGGGGAGCTGTTTTTT.

This chain links TRBV27 with TRBJ1-2; a weak D match, TRBD1 (6 bases). Per germline, CDR1 MNHEY and CDR2 SMNVEV (reference sequence). V dropped 2 bases and J dropped 4 bases, with 14 bases sitting between them. This CDR3 spans 15 amino acids. CDR3 sequence: CASSLRGGYAYGYTF. The CDR3 coding sequence is TGTGCCAGCAGTTTAAGGGGGGGTTACGCCTATGGCTACACCTTC.